The 30 T cell receptor beta chains reported below all come from one sample, sequenced in a study of T cells after yellow fever vaccination. TCRdb redid the calling of the 5' RACE reads with MiXCR, one entry per CDR3 protein. The sample includes 80,000 to 100,000 distinct CDR3 sequences, 4.5% to 6% seen only once; the top ten take 35% to 45%. The source was CD8+ T cells sorted from PBMCs, collected 10 days after the yellow fever booster vaccination. The origin of the receptors is a man aged 18 to 30 who received the YFV17D yellow fever vaccine.

In this sample, this clonotype turned up a few times. In DNA form, the CDR3 reads TGCGCCAGCAGCCCAGGCGGTTTACAGGCAACCTACGAGCAGTACTTC. Its translation: CASSPGGLQATYEQYF. The chain uses TRBV4-1 and TRBJ2-7; possibly TRBD1 for D (5 bases). This CDR3 is built from 16 residues. Germline CDR1 MGHRA, CDR2 YSYEKL. V lost 4 bases, J lost 2 bases, and 18 bases lay in between.

The chain recombines TRBV29-1 with TRBJ2-3; a weak D match, TRBD2 (6 bases). Germline V gene lookup returns CDR1 SQVTM and CDR2 ANQGSEA. This CDR3 is 14 amino acids long. V was shortened by 1 base and J by 4 bases, with 12 bases between the two germline ends. The CDR3 reads CSVEGEEVADTQYF. CDR3 bases: TGCAGCGTTGAAGGGGAGGAGGTGGCAGATACGCAGTATTTT.

V and J are TRBV6-5 and TRBJ2-7, with D uncertain. Per germline, CDR1 MNHEY and CDR2 SVGAGI. This CDR3 spans 13 amino acids. V was clipped by 5 bases and J by 7 bases, with 15 bases between them. CDR3 region: CASSPNSLGEQYF. DNA of the CDR3: TGTGCCAGCAGTCCGAACAGCCTGGGGGAGCAGTACTTC.

This clonotype was recorded a few times. The chain has TRBV7-8 and TRBJ2-5; no firm D call. The V gene lost 6 bases and the J gene lost 5 bases, with 7 bases spanning the gap. Germline loops: CDR1 SGHVS, CDR2 FQNEAQ. The CDR3 runs to 11 residues. CDR3 sequence: CASRTTETQYF. CDR3 DNA: TGTGCCAGCAGAACGACGGAGACCCAGTACTTC. The variable domain in full, completed from reference TRBV7-8 and TRBJ2-5, reads GAGVSQSPRYKVAKRGQDVALRCDPISGHVSLFWYQQALGQGPEFLTYFQNEAQLDKSGLPSDRFFAERPEGSVSTLKIQRTQQEDSAVYLCASRTTETQYFGPGTRLLVL.

The J gene is TRBJ1-1, the V gene TRBV18; D is unresolved. Germline CDR1 KGHSH, CDR2 LQKENI. The CDR3 is 13 amino acids. V was shortened by 3 bases and J by 6 bases, with 11 bases between the two germline ends. The CDR3, as DNA: TGTGCCAGCTCACCCCCTTTCGTCGCTGAAGCTTTCTTT. Protein product: CASSPPFVAEAFF.

There are many counts of this clonotype. This chain connects TRBV6-4 to TRBJ2-1; 8 positions match TRBD2. Germline V CDR1 and CDR2: MRHNA, SNTAGT. This CDR3 has 15 amino acids. The V and J ends lost 2 bases and 0 bases, in that order; junction bases with no gene match: 0. CDR3 residues: CASSDTSGSYNEQFF. DNA of the CDR3: TGTGCCAGCAGTGACACTAGCGGCTCCTACAATGAGCAGTTCTTC.

This clonotype showed up many times. The J gene is TRBJ2-1, the V gene TRBV29-1, with unresolved D. Germline V CDR1 and CDR2: SQVTM, ANQGSEA. The CDR3 extends over 16 amino acids. V dropped 0 bases and J dropped 0 bases, with 12 bases sitting between them. The CDR3 bases are TGCAGCGTTGAAGAGTTAGTCACGGTCTCCTACAATGAGCAGTTCTTC. It codes for CSVEELVTVSYNEQFF.

The table lists this clonotype with a few counts. This sequence joins TRBV29-1 and TRBJ2-7; no clear D. CDR1 is SQVTM, CDR2 ANQGSEA, per germline. V lost 0 bases to trimming and J lost 5 bases, with 2 bases between them. This CDR3 comprises 10 residues. The CDR3 coding sequence is TGCAGCGTTGAAGAGGACGAGCAGTACTTC. It encodes CSVEEDEQYF.

The chain links TRBV10-3 to TRBJ2-1, with TRBD2 matching over 11 bases. The CDR3 is 20 residues long. The V segment lost 1 base and the J segment 4 bases; nucleotides outside the gene matches: 15. Germline CDR1 is ENHRY and CDR2 is SYGVKD. The CDR3 sequence is CAISEYGSGGARIEYNEQFF. For the CDR3, the DNA is TGTGCCATCAGTGAGTACGGTAGCGGGGGGGCCAGGATCGAATACAATGAGCAGTTCTTC.

This clonotype was seen a handful of times. The chain links TRBV19 to TRBJ1-1; D is unclear. The CDR3 is 12 amino acids. V shed 1 base and J shed 6 bases, with 6 bases lying between them. Per germline, CDR1 LNHDA and CDR2 SQIVND (reference sequence). CDR3 nucleotide sequence: TGTGCCAGTAGTATAGGACGGGCTGAAGCTTTCTTT. It translates to CASSIGRAEAFF. Using reference TRBV19 and TRBJ1-1 for the parts outside the CDR3, the full variable domain is DGGITQSPKYLFRKEGQNVTLSCEQNLNHDAMYWYRQDPGQGLRLIYYSQIVNDFQKGDIAEGYSVSREKKESFPLTVTSAQKNPTAFYLCASSIGRAEAFFGQGTRLTVV.

A few counts support this clonotype. The genes are TRBV12-3 or TRBV12-4 and TRBJ2-4; TRBD2 matches at 12 bases. The length of the CDR3 is 15 residues. V shed 5 bases, J shed 8 bases, and the junction held 7 bases outside the gene matches. The CDR3 reads CASSPKTSGGDIQYF. CDR3 nucleotide sequence: TGTGCCAGCAGTCCTAAGACTAGCGGGGGTGACATTCAGTACTTC.

V and J are TRBV9 and TRBJ2-2; 7 nucleotides line up with TRBD1. The CDR3 totals 15 residues. Germline trimming cut 2 bases from V and 3 bases from J; bases unmatched to any gene: 4. Germline CDR1 is SGDLS and CDR2 is YYNGEE. CDR3 coding DNA: TGTGCCAGCAGCGTGACAGGGATTGACACCGGGGAGCTGTTTTTT. It is translated as CASSVTGIDTGELFF.

The genes are TRBV20-1 and TRBJ2-5; D perhaps matches TRBD1 (6 bases). Per the germline V gene, CDR1 is DFQATT and CDR2 is SNEGSKA (reference sequence). The CDR3 is made up of 14 amino acids. The V and J ends lost 3 bases and 1 base respectively, with 12 bases between them. CDR3 amino acids: CSASITGTQETQYF. The DNA for the CDR3 is TGCAGTGCTAGTATCACAGGGACCCAAGAGACCCAGTACTTC.

The chain uses TRBV12-3 or TRBV12-4 and TRBJ2-3; the D gene is possibly TRBD1 (6 bases). V was clipped by 6 bases and J by 2 bases, with 18 bases between them. The CDR3 loop spans 16 amino acids. CDR3 nucleotide sequence: TGTGCCAGCAGCTTAAAACAGGGATCCGCCACAGATACGCAGTATTTT. Its protein is CASSLKQGSATDTQYF.

This clonotype was seen at least ten times. The chain employs TRBV6-4 and TRBJ2-6, with 9 bases aligning to TRBD1. Germline lookup yields CDR1 MRHNA and CDR2 SNTAGT. This CDR3 contains 16 residues. V lost 4 bases, J lost 2 bases, and 3 bases stayed unmatched. The CDR3 DNA reads TGTGCCAGCAGTGTGACAGGGGGAGCTGGGGCCAACGTCCTGACTTTC. Amino acids: CASSVTGGAGANVLTF.

This clonotype was counted at least ten times. CDR3 bases: TGTGCCAGCAGCCTCCTCGGGACAGGGGGACTAGCGGGGGCCTACGAGCAGTACGTC. Translating gives CASSLLGTGGLAGAYEQYV. The V gene is TRBV5-5, the J gene TRBJ2-7, with TRBD2 matching 14 bases. Losses at the gene ends were 4 bases for V and 2 bases for J; bases not matched to a gene: 14. CDR1 and CDR2 (germline): SGHKS, YYEKEE (reference sequence). The CDR3 is 19 amino acids.

This clonotype was seen repeatedly, ten times or more. CDR3 sequence reads: CATGQKGTVNEQFF. CDR3 sequence (DNA): TGTGCCACCGGACAGAAGGGGACAGTCAATGAGCAGTTCTTC. The chain is built from TRBV24-1 and TRBJ2-1; 7 positions agree with TRBD1. The CDR3 consists of 14 residues. The junction had 10 bases not matched to a gene; V was cut back by 9 bases and J by 6 bases. Germline V gene data show CDR1 as KGHDR and CDR2 as SFDVKD.

The V call is TRBV14, the J call TRBJ2-2; D is perhaps TRBD1 (5 bases). The V and J ends lost 4 bases and 6 bases respectively, with 12 bases between them. The CDR3 is made up of 14 amino acids. CDR1 and CDR2 (germline): SGHDN, FVKESK. The CDR3 here is CASSLTGRPGELFF. The CDR3 bases are TGTGCCAGCAGCCTTACAGGTAGACCCGGGGAGCTGTTTTTT.

This clonotype was seen only a few times. This chain connects TRBV20-1 to TRBJ1-1, with 8 nucleotides matching TRBD1. With 5 bases clipped from V and 0 bases from J, the junction kept 8 bases outside the gene matches. Per germline, CDR1 DFQATT and CDR2 SNEGSKA (reference sequence). The CDR3 spans 15 residues. The CDR3 DNA reads TGCAGTGCTGGTCCCGGGACAGGAATGAACACTGAAGCTTTCTTT. As protein: CSAGPGTGMNTEAFF.

This clonotype was found a few times. This chain uses TRBV4-1 with TRBJ1-5; no clear D. CDR3 length: 16 amino acids. Per germline, CDR1 MGHRA and CDR2 YSYEKL. V lost 0 bases to trimming and J lost 3 bases, with 12 bases between them. The CDR3 reads CASSQDRVGNNQPQHF. The CDR3 nucleotides read TGCGCCAGCAGCCAAGATCGGGTCGGTAACAATCAGCCCCAGCATTTT.

This clonotype was observed a handful of times. This rearrangement joins TRBV5-1 to TRBJ2-3; 7 bases are a match to TRBD2. There are 14 residues in the CDR3. The ends lost 0 bases at V and 4 bases at J; junction bases unmatched: 2. The germline V gene encodes CDR1 SGHRS and CDR2 YFSETQ. DNA of the CDR3: TGCGCCAGCAGCTTGGCGGGGGGTCCAGATACGCAGTATTTT. This codes for CASSLAGGPDTQYF.

This clonotype was recorded at least ten times. This chain uses TRBV15 with TRBJ2-2, with TRBD1 matching over 9 bases. V gave up 0 bases and J gave up 7 bases; unmatched junction bases: 9. Germline CDR1 is LNHNV and CDR2 is YYDKDF (reference sequence). This CDR3 region has 17 residues. CDR3 nucleotides: TGTGCCACCAGCAGAGATCTGCCGGGACAGGGAATCGGGGAGCTGTTTTTT. It translates to CATSRDLPGQGIGELFF.

This clonotype was found many times. The rearrangement uses TRBV24-1 and TRBJ2-5; a possible D gene is TRBD2 (5 bases). Per the germline V gene, CDR1 is KGHDR and CDR2 is SFDVKD. With 3 bases removed from V and 7 bases from J, the gap between germline ends came to 8 bases. The CDR3 spans 12 residues. The CDR3 region has the DNA TGTGCCACCAGTGATCGCCGGGGGACCCAGTACTTC. Translation: CATSDRRGTQYF.

This clonotype was found many times. This rearrangement joins TRBV4-1 to TRBJ2-7; D is ambiguous. Germline CDR1 MGHRA, CDR2 YSYEKL. V lost 5 bases and J 2 bases, leaving 7 bases between the germline ends. The CDR3 is 12 amino acids. The chain's CDR3 is CASSTGTYEQYF. For the CDR3, the DNA is TGCGCCAGCAGCACCGGTACCTACGAGCAGTACTTC.

This clonotype came up a few times. This chain joins TRBV20-1 and TRBJ2-1; D perhaps matches TRBD1 (5 bases). This CDR3 comprises 14 residues. Germline-derived CDR1 and CDR2 are DFQATT and SNEGSKA (reference sequence). V was cut by 3 bases and J by 6 bases, with 15 bases left in between. The CDR3 is CSASFPSRGNEQFF. The DNA for the CDR3 is TGCAGTGCTAGCTTTCCCTCAAGGGGCAATGAGCAGTTCTTC.

In its sample, this clonotype was seen a few times. V is TRBV5-1 and J is TRBJ2-3; D is perhaps TRBD2 (6 bases). With 3 bases removed from V and 1 base from J, the gap between germline ends came to 15 bases. Germline V gives CDR1 SGHRS, CDR2 YFSETQ. CDR3 size: 16 residues. The CDR3, as DNA: TGCGCCAGCAGCTCGCCCGGGGGACCGGGCACAGATACGCAGTATTTT. It translates to CASSSPGGPGTDTQYF.

This clonotype was observed at least ten times. The V call is TRBV4-3, the J call TRBJ2-3; TRBD1 agrees at 8 bases. CDR3 length equals 16 residues. Germline CDR1 and CDR2: LGHNA and YSLEER. The trim removed 0 bases at V and 4 bases at J, leaving 6 bases unmatched. CDR3 in amino acids: CASSQDLGQGSDTQYF. The CDR3, as DNA: TGCGCCAGCAGCCAAGATCTAGGACAGGGATCAGATACGCAGTATTTT.

This clonotype was detected ten times or more. J is TRBJ1-1 and V is TRBV12-3 or TRBV12-4; no reliable D call. This CDR3 has 13 residues. Deletions cut 1 base from V and 6 bases from J, with 9 bases between. This chain's CDR3 is CASSLDGIAEAFF. The CDR3 region has the DNA TGTGCCAGCAGTTTAGATGGCATCGCTGAAGCTTTCTTT.

This clonotype was observed many times. This chain uses TRBV6-6 with TRBJ2-7, with 7 bases identical to TRBD1. V was pared by 0 bases and J by 7 bases, with 0 bases of the junction left unmatched. Germline CDR1 MNHNY, CDR2 SVGAGI (reference sequence). The CDR3 consists of 12 residues. Here the CDR3 reads CASSYSDREQYV. CDR3 nucleotides: TGTGCCAGCAGTTACTCGGACAGGGAGCAGTACGTC.

This clonotype was observed a handful of times. The chain uses TRBV5-1 and TRBJ2-7; 9 bases fit TRBD1. The ends lost 4 bases at V and 2 bases at J; junction bases unmatched: 7. The CDR3 is made up of 15 amino acids. Germline assignment: CDR1 SGHRS and CDR2 YFSETQ. CDR3 residues: CASSAPGQGTYEQYF. The CDR3 nucleotides are TGCGCCAGCAGCGCCCCGGGACAGGGAACCTACGAGCAGTACTTC.